Following are 2 T cell receptor beta chains from one sample sequenced in a study of blood T cell repertoires in COVID-19 (dated by TCRdb to the early 2020s). The library was built by means of the immunoSEQ multiplex PCR assay. In its TCRdb copy, this immuneACCESS table keeps in-frame sequences only and misses some clones. Where compared with another copy, unresolved V genes explain less than half of these, and the others have no known cause. Recorded for this sample are some 66,000 clones; roughly three quarters of them occurred a single time. Roughly half of the sample goes to the ten largest clones. Material for sequencing was peripheral blood. The origin of the receptors is a woman of 80 years or more with acute or convalescent COVID-19.

The chain recombines TRBV28 with TRBJ2-1; 7 nucleotides align to TRBD2. Unmatched junction bases numbered 6, after V lost 1 base and J lost 3 bases. The CDR3 is 16 amino acids. Germline V gives CDR1 MDHEN, CDR2 SYDVKM. CDR3 protein: CASSLFSSGNYNEQFF. In DNA form, the CDR3 reads TGTGCCAGCAGTTTATTCTCCAGCGGGAACTACAATGAGCAGTTCTTC.

The gene calls are TRBV28 and TRBJ1-1; TRBD1 matches at 8 bases. This CDR3 contains 15 residues. V shed 6 bases, J shed 7 bases, and the junction held 13 bases outside the gene matches. Germline CDR1 MDHEN, CDR2 SYDVKM. CDR3 coding DNA: TGTGCCAGCAGGAAAGGGACAGGCCTTTGGGGTGAAGCTTTCTTT. Its protein is CASRKGTGLWGEAFF.